This TCR beta chain was identified in a study of T cell responses to AZD1222 COVID-19 vaccine. As concerns this clone: Antigen: not known.

Regarding the study as a whole: Clonal diversity was possibly underestimated, and white British individuals and females predominated among donors. Repertoires were obtained solely post-peak T cell response. Spike was spanned by vaccine-associated CD4 TCRs, which were dominant at 160-218 and 743-854.

Assay used: immunoSEQ multiplex PCR; TCRdb lists only in-frame clones, some missing. The sample consists of 120,000 to 150,000 clones, 70% to 90% of them appearing once. CDR1 and CDR2 (germline): PRHDT, FYEKMQ (reference sequence). The CDR3 extends over 14 amino acids. After removal of 3 bases from V and 6 bases from J, the junction contained 6 bases not matched to a gene. Sequenced material: peripheral blood, taken 28 days after the second AZD1222 dose. The J gene is TRBJ2-7, the V gene TRBV13; the match to TRBD2 covers 9 bases. This TCR was sampled from an adult who received the AZD1222 COVID-19 vaccine. The CDR3 here is CASSFSGSSPEQYF. The CDR3, as DNA: TGTGCCAGCAGCTTTAGCGGGAGTTCCCCCGAGCAGTACTTC.